These T cell receptor beta chains were read from a single sample in a study of blood T cells in healthy people across ages. A single record per CDR3 protein comes from TCRdb applying MiXCR to the 5' RACE reads. The sample has approximately 2,000,000 distinct CDR3 sequences, 35% to 50% seen once; the top ten hold about 21%. The sample comprised blood. The receptors were sampled from a human donor in good health. The CDR3 runs from the conserved cysteine through the conserved F or W. D genes are given only for firm matches. A row's size may be missing; if present it is once, few, many or a size class.

TRBJ2-1 TRBD2 TRBV7-9 NA CASSLLAGGLEQFF TGTGCCAGCAGCTTGTTAGCGGGGGGGCTTGAGCAGTTCTTC
TRBJ2-7 NA TRBV6-1 NA CASSEEGGSYGQYF TGTGCCAGCAGTGAAGAGGGAGGCTCCTACGGGCAGTACTTC
TRBJ2-7 NA TRBV7-2 NA CASSSTTRVSYEQYF TGTGCCAGCAGCTCCACGACCCGGGTCTCCTACGAGCAGTACTTC
TRBJ2-5 NA TRBV20-1 NA CSAGGDLQETQYF TGCAGTGCCGGTGGGGATCTCCAAGAGACCCAGTACTTC
TRBJ1-2 NA TRBV20-1 NA CSASGDTTNYGYTF TGCAGTGCTAGTGGGGATACCACTAACTATGGCTACACCTTC
TRBJ2-7 NA TRBV24-1 few CATSDPGTYEQYF TGTGCCACCAGTGACCCCGGGACCTACGAGCAGTACTTC
TRBJ2-7 NA TRBV6-2/TRBV6-3 NA CASSYEAGGINYEQYF TGTGCCAGCAGTTACGAAGCGGGCGGAATAAACTACGAGCAGTACTTC
TRBJ2-1 TRBD2 TRBV20-1 few CSATVAGGGRHEQFF TGCAGTGCCACCGTAGCGGGGGGCGGTAGGCATGAGCAGTTCTTC
TRBJ1-4 NA TRBV12-5 once CASGLGTLTNEKLFF TGTGCTAGTGGTTTGGGGACACTAACTAATGAAAAACTGTTTTTT
TRBJ2-1 TRBD2 TRBV11-3 few CASSERPGTSGGASYNEQFF TGTGCCAGCAGCGAGCGGCCTGGGACTAGCGGGGGGGCATCCTACAATGAGCAGTTCTTC
TRBJ2-1 NA TRBV27 NA CAGSLSVEGHNEQFF TGTGCCGGCAGTTTATCCGTCGAAGGGCACAATGAGCAGTTCTTC
TRBJ2-7 TRBD2 TRBV18 NA CASSPLSGGIVEQYF TGTGCCAGCTCCCCTTTGAGCGGGGGAATTGTCGAGCAGTACTTC
TRBJ2-7 NA TRBV20-1 NA CSARDYLGGPYEQYF TGCAGTGCTAGAGATTATTTGGGGGGCCCCTACGAGCAGTACTTC
TRBJ2-7 TRBD1 TRBV20-1 NA CSAPGGGASSYEQYF TGCAGTGCTCCAGGGGGCGGGGCGAGCTCCTACGAGCAGTACTTC
TRBJ2-5 NA TRBV18 once CASSPPYLETQYF TGTGCCAGCTCACCACCTTATTTGGAGACCCAGTACTTC
TRBJ1-5 NA TRBV4-3 NA CASSQVVGAYSNQPQHF TGCGCCAGCAGCCAAGTCGTCGGCGCATATAGCAATCAGCCCCAGCATTTT
TRBJ2-3 TRBD2 TRBV7-2 few CASSMSGGRSTDTQYF TGTGCCAGCAGCATGAGCGGGGGGCGAAGCACAGATACGCAGTATTTT
TRBJ1-1 NA TRBV6-6 once CASSSGIHTEAFF TGTGCCAGCAGTTCCGGGATACACACTGAAGCTTTCTTT
TRBJ1-5 NA TRBV4-2 NA CASSQDLEGEGNQPQHF TGTGCCAGCAGCCAAGATCTTGAAGGGGAGGGCAATCAGCCCCAGCATTTT
TRBJ1-2 TRBD1 TRBV15 NA CATSRSSLQGPNYGYTF TGTGCCACCAGCAGAAGCTCCTTACAGGGGCCCAACTATGGCTACACCTTC
TRBJ2-6 NA TRBV29-1 NA CSVEGGGEPSGANVPTF TGCAGCGTTGAAGGCGGGGGCGAACCCTCTGGGGCCAACGTCCCGACTTTC
TRBJ2-7 NA TRBV7-6 NA CASSLHTYYEQYF TGTGCCAGCAGCTTACATACCTACTACGAGCAGTACTTC
TRBJ2-1 TRBD1 TRBV10-3 NA CAISESRTGKDYNEQFF TGTGCCATCAGTGAGTCGAGGACAGGGAAGGACTACAATGAGCAGTTCTTC
TRBJ2-1 NA TRBV27 NA CASGVQGRRVNEQFF TGTGCCAGCGGGGTCCAGGGGAGAAGGGTCAATGAGCAGTTCTTC
TRBJ2-1 NA TRBV20-1 NA CSALTGNEQFF TGCAGTGCTCTGACTGGAAATGAGCAGTTCTTC
TRBJ2-1 NA TRBV10-3 many CAISAGTPQGNEQFF TGTGCCATCAGTGCTGGGACACCTCAGGGGAATGAGCAGTTCTTC
TRBJ1-5 NA TRBV12-1 NA CASCGGAGNQPQHF TGTGCCAGCTGCGGGGGGGCAGGTAATCAGCCCCAGCATTTT
TRBJ1-5 NA TRBV12-3/TRBV12-4 NA CASSFRHSNQPQHF TGTGCCAGCAGTTTCCGCCATAGCAATCAGCCCCAGCATTTT
TRBJ2-7 TRBD1 TRBV27 NA CASRYAGTGTYEQYF TGTGCCAGCAGGTACGCTGGGACAGGTACCTACGAGCAGTACTTC
TRBJ2-4 NA TRBV15 NA CATSHTGQDIQYF TGTGCCACCAGCCACACAGGCCAGGACATTCAGTACTTC